This T cell receptor (beta chain) originates from a study of blood T cell repertoires in COVID-19. On the study more broadly: The origin of the acute and convalescent COVID-19 samples was the United States, Italy and Spain. Sources were T cells, B-cell-depleted T cells, or PBMCs; the material itself was cDNA or gDNA.

In the original processing: Nucleated cell counts were estimated from reference gene primer amplification. The data were produced by immunoSEQ multiplex PCR, yet TCRdb's version contains in-frame clones alone and is incomplete. V and J calls and clone size are copied from that table; D and trimming were computed from the DNA. The sample includes roughly 84,000 clones, more than 80% of them seen just once. V was trimmed by 6 bases and J by 3 bases, leaving 12 bases between them. The germline V gene encodes CDR1 MNHEY and CDR2 SMNVEV (reference sequence). The CDR3 is 13 residues long. The chain combines TRBV27 with TRBJ2-7; the D is unclear. This clonotype originated in a woman aged 80 or over with acute or convalescent COVID-19. Sequencing was carried out using peripheral blood. The CDR3, as DNA: TGTGCCAGCAGCCCCAGGAACCTCTACGAGCAGTACTTC. This codes for CASSPRNLYEQYF.